This TCR beta chain was recovered during a study of cytomegalovirus exposure and HLA in healthy donors. The PCR had 60 Vbeta and 13 Jbeta primers. The repertoire was sequenced with immunoSEQ multiplex PCR; TCRdb's copy has only in-frame clones and lacks some. Of about 160,000 clones listed, roughly 70% are singletons. Worth noting for this clone: Its target is unknown.

Broader study findings: In a later analysis, a missense DCLRE1C variant was linked to TCR beta V- and J-gene trimming. Using a false discovery rate of 0.05, a later analysis showed that approximately 16,000 TCR beta sequences were associated with HLA alleles. About 87% or about 30% of the time was how often most TCR beta V segments were productive, according to an earlier analysis.

Sequenced sample: PBMCs. The TCR comes from a woman in her fifties or sixties in good health and CMV-seropositive.

CDR3 DNA sequence: TGTGCCAGCAGCGTCGGGGGGTCCGAGACCCAGTACTTC. Amino acids: CASSVGGSETQYF. The rearrangement uses TRBV9 and TRBJ2-5; the match to TRBD2 covers 7 bases. J gave up 5 bases and V 2 bases, and 3 bases lay outside the gene matches. The CDR3 covers 13 residues. The germline V gene has CDR1 SGDLS and CDR2 YYNGEE. Using reference TRBV9 and TRBJ2-5 for the parts outside the CDR3, the full variable domain is DSGVTQTPKHLITATGQRVTLRCSPRSGDLSVYWYQQSLDQGLQFLIQYYNGEERAKGNILERFSAQQFPDLHSELNLSSLELGDSALYFCASSVGGSETQYFGPGTRLLVL.